The 20 T cell receptor beta chains listed next were all sequenced from one sample in a study of cytomegalovirus exposure and HLA in healthy donors. The PCR contained 60 Vbeta and 13 Jbeta primers. TCRdb's copy holds only in-frame clones and misses some; the assay was immunoSEQ multiplex PCR. Found here are over 150,000 clones, roughly 76% of them singletons; the top ten hold roughly 1.4%. The sample comprised PBMCs. Receptors were obtained from a man in his 60s in good health and CMV-seronegative.

J is TRBJ1-6 and V is TRBV7-9, with TRBD1 identical over 10 bases. This CDR3 is 15 amino acids long. Germline assignment: CDR1 SEHNR and CDR2 FQNEAQ (reference sequence). V dropped 0 bases and J dropped 8; count of bases not matched to a gene: 1. The DNA for the CDR3 is TGTGCCAGCAGCTTAGCCGGGACAGGGGATTCACCCCTCCACTTT. This sequence encodes CASSLAGTGDSPLHF.

The chain joins TRBV5-1 to TRBJ2-1; 8 bases map to TRBD2. V shed 5 bases and J 7 bases; nucleotides not matched to a gene: 14. There are 16 residues in the CDR3. From germline, CDR1 is SGHRS and CDR2 YFSETQ. CDR3 coding DNA: TGCGCCAGCAGTTATGGACTAGCAGTCCCGGGGAATGAGCAGTTCTTC. Amino acid sequence: CASSYGLAVPGNEQFF. The full variable domain, rest sourced from reference TRBV5-1 and TRBJ2-1, is KAGVTQTPRYLIKTRGQQVTLSCSPISGHRSVSWYQQTPGQGLQFLFEYFSETQRNKGNFPGRFSGRQFSNSRSEMNVSTLELGDSALYLCASSYGLAVPGNEQFFGPGTRLTVL.

V usage is TRBV20-1 and J usage is TRBJ2-7; TRBD1 aligns across 7 bases. CDR1 is DFQATT and CDR2 is SNEGSKA in the germline V gene (reference sequence). The CDR3 covers 11 residues. V was clipped by 3 bases and J by 5 bases; unmatched bases: 1. CDR3 DNA: TGCAGTGCTAGTACAGGGGACGAGCAGTACTTC. Encoded protein: CSASTGDEQYF.

J is TRBJ1-3 and V is TRBV7-2; D uncertain. V lost 2 bases and J 2 bases, leaving 19 bases between the germline ends. Germline V lookup: CDR1 SGHTA, CDR2 FQGNSA. This CDR3 spans 18 amino acids. CDR3 amino acids: CASSLKGFLRAAGNTIYF. The CDR3, as DNA: TGTGCCAGCAGCTTAAAAGGATTCCTGCGGGCAGCTGGAAACACCATATATTTT. Looking up the rest from reference TRBV7-2 and TRBJ1-3 gives the full variable domain: GAGVSQSPSNKVTEKGKDVELRCDPISGHTALYWYRQSLGQGLEFLIYFQGNSAPDKSGLPSDRFSAERTGGSVSTLTIQRTQQEDSAVYLCASSLKGFLRAAGNTIYFGEGSWLTVV.

The chain links TRBV19 to TRBJ1-2, with D possibly being TRBD1 (6 bases). CDR3 length: 15 amino acids. With 5 bases removed from V and 4 bases from J, the gap between germline ends came to 17 bases. Germline loops: CDR1 LNHDA, CDR2 SQIVND (reference sequence). The CDR3: CASSGRLEGGYGYTF. In DNA form, the CDR3 reads TGTGCCAGTAGTGGACGCCTCGAAGGGGGCTATGGCTACACCTTC.

V is TRBV5-4 and J is TRBJ2-3; 7 bases map to TRBD1. Germline loops: CDR1 SGHNT, CDR2 YYREEE (reference sequence). This CDR3 has 14 residues. The V segment lost 4 bases and the J segment 2 bases; nucleotides outside the gene matches: 4. The CDR3 DNA reads as TGTGCCAGCAGCAGGGGACAGAACACAGATACGCAGTATTTT. Protein: CASSRGQNTDTQYF.

The rearrangement joins TRBV19 to TRBJ2-2; weak D call: TRBD2 (5 bases). Trimming left V 6 bases short and J 6 bases short, with 23 bases between. The CDR3 has 17 residues. The germline gives CDR1 LNHDA, CDR2 SQIVND (reference sequence). The DNA of the CDR3 is TGTGCCAGTAGACCCCCCCCTAGCACAGCACATCCCGGGGAGCTGTTTTTT. Translated: CASRPPPSTAHPGELFF.

This clone was found once. This rearrangement joins TRBV7-2 to TRBJ2-3, with 8 bases fitting TRBD2. Germline CDR1 and CDR2: SGHTA and FQGNSA. J gave up 6 bases and V 4 bases, and 9 bases lay outside the gene matches. The length of the CDR3 is 15 residues. CDR3 nucleotides: TGTGCCAGCAGCTCCGGGGGGGGCGTGTGGGATACGCAGTATTTT. The encoded protein is CASSSGGGVWDTQYF. The full variable domain, rest sourced from reference TRBV7-2 and TRBJ2-3, is GAGVSQSPSNKVTEKGKDVELRCDPISGHTALYWYRQSLGQGLEFLIYFQGNSAPDKSGLPSDRFSAERTGGSVSTLTIQRTQQEDSAVYLCASSSGGGVWDTQYFGPGTRLTVL.

The gene calls are TRBV19 and TRBJ2-3; the D gene is possibly TRBD2 (5 bases). V was trimmed by 3 bases and J by 11 bases, leaving 15 bases between them. CDR3 length: 13 residues. Germline assignment: CDR1 LNHDA and CDR2 SQIVND (reference sequence). In DNA form, the CDR3 reads TGTGCCAGTAGTATCGGATGGGGAGTGGAGCAGTATTTT. Its translation: CASSIGWGVEQYF.

The gene calls are TRBV4-3 and TRBJ2-2, with 9 bases lining up with TRBD2. Germline V gene sequence: CDR1 LGHNA, CDR2 YSLEER. V gave up 3 bases and J gave up 4 bases; unmatched junction bases: 18. This CDR3 has 20 residues. The chain's CDR3 is CASSHPWGRASGEFTGELFF. The CDR3 DNA follows: TGCGCCAGCAGCCACCCATGGGGTAGGGCTAGCGGGGAGTTCACCGGGGAGCTGTTTTTT.

Details on this clone: A read error may account for a junction end that differs from germline. The chain uses TRBV7-9 and TRBJ2-7, with TRBD2 as a possible D gene (5 bases). The germline CDR1 and CDR2 sequences are SEHNR and FQNEAQ (reference sequence). The CDR3 is 12 residues long. CDR3 sequence reads: CSSSPTTYEQYF. CDR3 bases: TGTTCCAGCAGCCCGACTACCTACGAGCAGTACTTC.

The CDR3 reads CASSPGPHAGDEKLFF. CDR3 bases: TGCGCCAGCAGCCCAGGGCCTCATGCAGGGGATGAAAAACTGTTTTTT. The chain has TRBV4-3 and TRBJ1-4, with TRBD1 as a possible D gene (6 bases). The CDR3 has 16 amino acids. The V gene lost 4 bases and the J gene lost 6 bases, with 18 bases spanning the gap. Germline-derived CDR1 and CDR2 are LGHNA and YSLEER.

The chain couples TRBV21-1 to TRBJ2-5; the table's D gene call, TRBD2, was not cross checked with the DNA. The DNA end is more similar to TRBJ2-7, so the J call may be wrong. TRBV21-1 is deemed a pseudogene. The CDR3 contains 17 residues. Here the CDR3 DNA reads TGTGCCAGCAGCGGTCCCGCGGAGGGGTCGACCTCCTACGAGCAGTACTTC. Amino acids: CASSGPAEGSTSYEQYF.

The V gene is TRBV6-6, the J gene TRBJ2-7, with D unresolved. Germline V gene lookup returns CDR1 MNHNY and CDR2 SVGAGI (reference sequence). The germline V and J ends were trimmed by 2 bases and 1 base, with 6 bases remaining between them. The CDR3 sequence is 13 residues long. CDR3 loop: CASSYDTSYEQYF. DNA for the CDR3: TGTGCCAGCAGTTACGACACATCCTACGAGCAGTACTTC.

This CDR3 reads CSVDRGLVADTQYF. The CDR3, as DNA: TGCAGCGTTGATCGGGGTTTGGTAGCAGATACGCAGTATTTT. The chain has TRBV29-1 and TRBJ2-3; D possibly corresponds to TRBD2 (5 bases). Germline V CDR1 and CDR2: SQVTM, ANQGSEA. The CDR3 spans 14 residues. Trimming pared 3 bases from V and 4 bases from J, leaving 14 bases between.

The chain is built from TRBV19 and TRBJ2-3, with D tentatively TRBD1 (5 bases). Germline V gene sequence: CDR1 LNHDA, CDR2 SQIVND (reference sequence). V lost 3 bases, J lost 4 bases, and 14 bases lay in between. The CDR3 covers 15 residues. In nucleotides, the CDR3 is TGTGCCAGTAGTATGATGGCCCAGGGTGCAGATACGCAGTATTTT. This sequence encodes CASSMMAQGADTQYF.

Only a few counts were recorded for this clone. The chain joins TRBV6-1 to TRBJ1-1, with D possibly matching TRBD1 (5 bases). This CDR3 has 14 residues. Between the trimmed V and J ends, which lost 6 bases and 1 base, there was a span of 12 bases. Germline lookup yields CDR1 MNHNS and CDR2 SASEGT. The CDR3, as DNA: TGTGCCAGCAGACTGGAAGGGGAGAACACTGAAGCTTTCTTT. This codes for CASRLEGENTEAFF.

This clone was detected a few times. At one boundary the junction diverges from the germline segment, which might be a read error. The chain combines TRBV7-9 with TRBJ2-1; TRBD1 aligns across 8 bases. CDR3 length: 15 residues. Germline V gene lookup returns CDR1 SEHNR and CDR2 FQNEAQ (reference sequence). In DNA, the CDR3 is TGTTCCAGCAGCTTTCCCGGTACAGGGGGCAATGAGCAGTTCTTC. It codes for CSSSFPGTGGNEQFF.

The chain joins TRBV11-2 to TRBJ2-3, with TRBD2 matching 8 bases. The junction had 5 bases not matched to a gene; V was cut back by 6 bases and J by 3 bases. Germline-derived CDR1 and CDR2 are SGHAT and FQNNGV. This CDR3 is built from 14 residues. The CDR3 sequence is CASSSGIVTDTQYF. The DNA of the CDR3 is TGTGCCAGCAGTAGCGGGATCGTGACAGATACGCAGTATTTT.

The gene calls are TRBV6-6 and TRBJ2-7, with 12 bases fitting TRBD1. The CDR3 is 16 residues long. Per germline, CDR1 MNHNY and CDR2 SVGAGI (reference sequence). V shed 6 bases, J shed 2 bases, and the junction held 8 bases outside the gene matches. CDR3 protein: CASSSTGQGAAYEQYF. The CDR3 DNA sequence: TGTGCCAGCAGCTCGACGGGACAGGGGGCTGCCTACGAGCAGTACTTC.